This TCR beta chain was profiled in a study of Ad26.COV2.S vaccination and SARS-CoV-2 variants. Study-level points and caveats: Those who received the vaccine showed greater spike-specific TCR breadth than those given placebo. Marked by substantial breadth, spike-specific CD8+ and CD4+ T cell responses were reportedly seen after vaccination. Possible underestimation of total T cell responses by the TCR breadth and depth analyses was noted. Non-spike TCR breadth did not differ much between vaccine and placebo recipients.

Regarding this clone: Its antigen is not identified.

Trimming took 2 bases from V and 2 from J, leaving 13 bases between them. The CDR3 is 15 residues long. The V gene's germline CDR1 is MGHRA and CDR2 YSYEKL. The assay was immunoSEQ multiplex PCR, and TCRdb's table has in-frame clones only and misses some. Seen here are about 350,000 clones, about 90% observed once, and the top ten hold 3.9%. The specimen was peripheral blood, collected after recovery from COVID-19. The source of this sequence is a human donor who had recovered from COVID-19. V and J are TRBV4-1 and TRBJ2-7; no clear D. The CDR3 sequence: CASSQLDRSTYEQYF. CDR3 nucleotide sequence: TGCGCCAGCAGCCAACTGGACCGATCAACCTACGAGCAGTACTTC.